The entry below describes one T cell receptor beta chain. Its specificity is not known. Trimming at V came to 4 bases and at J to 6 bases, leaving 9 bases not matched to a gene. Germline V gene data show CDR1 as SGHKS and CDR2 as YYEKEE (reference sequence). The CDR3 length is 16 residues. These data come from a study of post-analysis software for immune sequencing data. Study-wide results and caveats: Among roughly five TRBV segments more frequent in patients than controls were TRBV5-6, TRBV5-1 and TRBV20-1. Same-batch preparations were strongly co-clustered by F measure. The normalized Chao1 diversity of multiple sclerosis patients was significantly lower than that of controls.

Tagging with unique molecular identifiers was a feature of the TCR beta cDNA libraries. TCRdb recomputed calls from the PCR reads with MiXCR, one row per CDR3 protein. The sample shows fewer than 850,000 distinct CDR3 sequences, roughly 29% of them seen only once. This receptor was obtained from a girl aged 5-17 years with multiple sclerosis. The gene calls are TRBV5-5 and TRBJ2-1; 11 nucleotides agree with TRBD2. Input material: blood. In nucleotides, the CDR3 is TGTGCCAGCAGCCGCGGACTAGCGGGCGACGGCAATGAGCAGTTCTTC. Its translation is CASSRGLAGDGNEQFF.